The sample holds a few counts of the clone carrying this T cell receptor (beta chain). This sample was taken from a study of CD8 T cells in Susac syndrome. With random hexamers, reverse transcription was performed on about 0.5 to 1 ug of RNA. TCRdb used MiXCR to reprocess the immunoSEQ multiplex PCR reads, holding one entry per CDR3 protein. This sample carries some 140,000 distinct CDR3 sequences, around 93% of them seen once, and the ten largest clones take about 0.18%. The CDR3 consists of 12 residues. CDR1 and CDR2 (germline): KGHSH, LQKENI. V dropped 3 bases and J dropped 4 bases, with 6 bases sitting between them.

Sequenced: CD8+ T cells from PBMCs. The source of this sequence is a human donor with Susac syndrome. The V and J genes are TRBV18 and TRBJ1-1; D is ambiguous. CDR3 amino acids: CASSPEGTEAFF. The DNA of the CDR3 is TGTGCCAGCTCACCTGAGGGCACTGAAGCTTTCTTT.